The present T cell receptor (beta chain) was sequenced within a study of T cells after posttransplantation cyclophosphamide. Whole-study findings and limits: Donor CD8+ memory clones often dominated recipient blood repertoires at later times.

The germline CDR1 and CDR2 sequences are LGHNA and YNFKEQ. V gave up 4 bases and J gave up 4 bases; unmatched junction bases: 1. This CDR3 comprises 13 residues. Cyclophosphamide on days +3 and +4 followed busulfan-fludarabine conditioning and a marrow graft. Clones were read by immunoSEQ multiplex PCR, and TCRdb kept only the in-frame ones, dropping some. The table records about 20,000 clones, around 70% of them present only once. Turning to this clone: The antigen is not known.

This sequence originates from a male patient aged 25-45 years who received an allogeneic stem cell transplant from a related donor, was CMV-positive, and had acute GVHD only. Some of the T cells may derive from the graft donor. This chain joins TRBV4-2 and TRBJ1-1; 9 nucleotides align to TRBD1. Here the sequenced sample was PBMCs, taken after an allogeneic stem cell transplant with post-transplant cyclophosphamide. Here the CDR3 DNA reads TGTGCCAGCAGCCCGACAGGGGGCACTGAAGCTTTCTTT. Amino acids: CASSPTGGTEAFF.